These 32 T cell receptor beta chains originate from one sample sequenced in a study of identical twins. TCRdb fed the 5' RACE reads into MiXCR, producing one record per CDR3 protein. The profile covers about 190,000 distinct CDR3 sequences, with about a sixth appearing a single time and 40% taken by the ten largest. These sequences were also reported in another study, on T cells expressing NK-cell markers.

The sequenced sample consisted of CD8+ T cells sorted from blood. All receptors come from a woman aged 18-35 years in good health.

This clonotype was seen more than once but under ten times. V usage is TRBV10-3 and J usage is TRBJ1-4; D is undetermined. Germline CDR1 is ENHRY and CDR2 is SYGVKD. The CDR3 runs to 15 residues. V was trimmed by 6 bases and J by 8 bases, leaving 19 bases between them. The CDR3 nucleotides are TGTGCCATCAGAAAAGACGGGAGGGTCCGGGAAAAACTGTTTTTT. This codes for CAIRKDGRVREKLFF.

The rearrangement uses TRBV9 and TRBJ1-1, with 11 nucleotides matching TRBD1. This CDR3 comprises 18 residues. Germline CDR1 is SGDLS and CDR2 is YYNGEE. V dropped 4 bases and J dropped 4; count of bases not matched to a gene: 15. The CDR3 is CASSTHSGTGGGGTEAFF. CDR3 sequence (DNA): TGTGCCAGCAGCACCCACTCCGGGACAGGGGGAGGGGGCACTGAAGCTTTCTTT.

This clonotype was found a few times. The chain has TRBV10-3 and TRBJ2-1; TRBD2 matches 7 bases. J gave up 8 bases and V 2 bases, and 12 bases lay outside the gene matches. In germline, CDR1 is ENHRY, CDR2 SYGVKD. The CDR3 is 16 amino acids. CDR3 region: CAISEVGLGFLHEQFF. In DNA, the CDR3 is TGTGCCATCAGTGAGGTCGGACTAGGTTTTCTCCATGAGCAGTTCTTC.

The V and J genes are TRBV4-3 and TRBJ1-1, with D perhaps matching TRBD1 (6 bases). Germline V lookup: CDR1 LGHNA, CDR2 YSLEER. V was clipped by 3 bases and J by 0 bases, with 11 bases between them. CDR3 length equals 15 residues. This CDR3 is CASSHLGGMNTEAFF. CDR3 DNA sequence: TGCGCCAGCAGCCATTTAGGGGGAATGAACACTGAAGCTTTCTTT.

The chain carries TRBV4-2 and TRBJ2-1; a weak D match, TRBD2 (7 bases). Germline-derived CDR1 and CDR2 are LGHNA and YNFKEQ. The CDR3 length is 16 residues. Trimming left V 4 bases short and J 7 bases short, with 20 bases between. CDR3 sequence: CASSRRLGGPRNEQFF. The CDR3 DNA reads as TGTGCCAGCAGCCGAAGATTGGGGGGGCCTAGAAATGAGCAGTTCTTC.

The V and J genes are TRBV5-1 and TRBJ2-3, with 15 bases identical to TRBD2. The CDR3 runs to 17 residues. Per germline, CDR1 SGHRS and CDR2 YFSETQ. Trimming removed 4 bases from V and 2 bases from J; junction bases left unmatched: 5. As DNA, the CDR3 is TGCGCCAGCAGCCCGGGACTAGCGGGGGGAAACACAGATACGCAGTATTTT. Translated: CASSPGLAGGNTDTQYF.

This clonotype came up many times. This rearrangement joins TRBV12-3 or TRBV12-4 to TRBJ2-5; 7 bases match TRBD1. V gave up 5 bases and J gave up 2 bases; unmatched junction bases: 5. The CDR3 has 14 amino acids. CDR3 sequence reads: CASSPWDSQETQYF. CDR3 coding DNA: TGTGCCAGCAGTCCTTGGGACAGTCAAGAGACCCAGTACTTC.

This clonotype has a count of ten or more. This chain links TRBV4-3 with TRBJ1-1; 11 bases are a match to TRBD1. Germline loops: CDR1 LGHNA, CDR2 YSLEER. The V and J ends lost 3 bases and 1 base, in that order; junction bases with no gene match: 1. The CDR3 consists of 15 residues. The CDR3 here is CASSQDRGPNTEAFF. DNA of the CDR3: TGCGCCAGCAGCCAGGACAGGGGGCCGAACACTGAAGCTTTCTTT.

This chain connects TRBV29-1 to TRBJ2-7, with 7 positions matching TRBD1. Germline V gives CDR1 SQVTM, CDR2 ANQGSEA. Trimming removed 3 bases from V and 3 bases from J; junction bases left unmatched: 8. The CDR3 is made up of 14 amino acids. CDR3 residues: CSVEFRDRVYEQYF. In DNA form, the CDR3 reads TGCAGCGTTGAGTTTCGGGACAGAGTCTACGAGCAGTACTTC.

Only a few counts were recorded for this clonotype. J is TRBJ2-2 and V is TRBV2; 11 bases line up with TRBD2. Trimming took 7 bases from V and 4 from J; bases not matched to a gene: 5. CDR1 and CDR2 (germline): SNHLY, FYNNEI. The CDR3 sequence is 15 residues long. CDR3 in DNA: TGTGCCAGCAAGGGACTAGCGGCACTCACCGGGGAGCTGTTTTTT. Its protein product is CASKGLAALTGELFF.

The table lists this clonotype with many counts. The chain employs TRBV12-3 or TRBV12-4 and TRBJ2-1; no firm D call. The CDR3 spans 12 residues. V was clipped by 2 bases and J by 7 bases, with 6 bases between them. CDR3 residues: CASSLPENEQFF. In DNA, the CDR3 is TGTGCCAGCAGTTTACCGGAAAATGAGCAGTTCTTC.

The chain is built from TRBV6-5 and TRBJ2-7; D gene uncertain. V lost 7 bases to trimming and J lost 2 bases, with 9 bases between them. Germline V lookup: CDR1 MNHEY, CDR2 SVGAGI. The CDR3 spans 12 residues. The CDR3 spells CASIDGAYEQYF. The CDR3 coding sequence is TGTGCCAGCATTGACGGAGCCTACGAGCAGTACTTC.

The V call is TRBV9, the J call TRBJ2-3; D is possibly TRBD2 (5 bases). Between the trimmed V and J ends, which lost 0 bases and 10 bases, there was a span of 15 bases. CDR3 length: 14 residues. In germline, CDR1 is SGDLS, CDR2 YYNGEE. The chain's CDR3 is CASSVAGSPLAQYF. CDR3 bases: TGTGCCAGCAGCGTAGCGGGGTCCCCCCTTGCGCAGTATTTT.

The rearrangement links TRBV6-2 or TRBV6-3 to TRBJ2-2; TRBD2 matches at 9 bases. The V gene end was trimmed by 5 bases and the J gene end by 3 bases; junction bases not matched to a gene: 1. Per germline, CDR1 MNHEY and CDR2 SVGEGT. The CDR3 totals 14 residues. CDR3 in DNA: TGTGCCAGCAGTCGACTAGCGGACACCGGGGAGCTGTTTTTT. It encodes CASSRLADTGELFF.

There are a few counts of this clonotype. The chain recombines TRBV5-1 with TRBJ1-3; unclear D gene. Germline V gives CDR1 SGHRS, CDR2 YFSETQ. The CDR3 covers 15 residues. Trimming took 4 bases from V and 2 from J, leaving 13 bases between them. CDR3 in DNA: TGCGCCAGCAGCCCCCCGGCCCTTACTGGAAACACCATATATTTT. Translating gives CASSPPALTGNTIYF.

This clonotype has more than one count but fewer than ten. V and J are TRBV7-9 and TRBJ2-7, with D uncertain. The germline CDR1 and CDR2 sequences are SEHNR and FQNEAQ (reference sequence). The V gene lost 4 bases and the J gene lost 2 bases, with 12 bases spanning the gap. This CDR3 contains 14 residues. In DNA form, the CDR3 reads TGTGCCAGCAGCTCTCACCGGGCCCCCTACGAGCAGTACTTC. It codes for CASSSHRAPYEQYF.

The chain is built from TRBV15 and TRBJ2-1, with D tentatively TRBD1 (6 bases). Trimming took off 0 bases at V and 6 bases at J, with 12 bases between the two ends. Per the germline V gene, CDR1 is LNHNV and CDR2 is YYDKDF (reference sequence). The CDR3 consists of 15 residues. The CDR3 here is CATSRDFEGGNEQFF. In DNA form, the CDR3 reads TGTGCCACCAGCAGAGATTTTGAAGGGGGCAATGAGCAGTTCTTC.

Only a few counts were recorded for this clonotype. This rearrangement joins TRBV29-1 to TRBJ2-1; TRBD2 is a possible D gene (7 bases). With 3 bases removed from V and 15 bases from J, the gap between germline ends came to 21 bases. The CDR3 contains 13 residues. Germline V gives CDR1 SQVTM, CDR2 ANQGSEA. CDR3 protein: CSVEGGGARGLFF. The CDR3 bases are TGCAGCGTTGAGGGAGGGGGAGCTAGGGGTCTGTTCTTC.

The chain has TRBV3-1 and TRBJ1-4, with D unresolved. V was clipped by 0 bases and J by 3 bases, with 5 bases between them. There are 14 residues in the CDR3. Germline CDR1 LGHDT, CDR2 YNNKEL (reference sequence). This chain's CDR3 is CASSQDRSNEKLFF. CDR3 in DNA: TGTGCCAGCAGCCAAGACAGATCTAATGAAAAACTGTTTTTT.

The chain couples TRBV6-4 to TRBJ2-7; 7 bases match TRBD2. The CDR3 extends over 13 amino acids. Germline trimming cut 4 bases from V and 5 bases from J; bases unmatched to any gene: 5. The V gene's germline CDR1 is MRHNA and CDR2 SNTAGT. CDR3 region: CASSATSYHEQYF. The CDR3 DNA reads TGTGCCAGCAGTGCGACTAGCTACCACGAGCAGTACTTC.

This clonotype was detected ten times or more. The chain combines TRBV6-4 with TRBJ2-1; 12 bases are shared with TRBD2. J gave up 8 bases and V 3 bases, and 2 bases lay outside the gene matches. The CDR3 loop spans 14 amino acids. Germline values: CDR1 MRHNA, CDR2 SNTAGT. The CDR3: CASSDLAGGDEQFF. The CDR3 DNA sequence: TGTGCCAGCAGTGATCTAGCGGGGGGGGATGAGCAGTTCTTC.

V gene TRBV15 combines with J gene TRBJ1-4; TRBD1 aligns across 8 bases. This CDR3 spans 15 amino acids. The ends lost 3 bases at V and 8 bases at J; junction bases unmatched: 8. In germline, CDR1 is LNHNV, CDR2 YYDKDF (reference sequence). The CDR3 reads CATSSRTGRREKLFF. CDR3 coding DNA: TGTGCCACCAGCAGCCGGACAGGGAGACGAGAAAAACTGTTTTTT.

The chain couples TRBV12-3 or TRBV12-4 to TRBJ2-7; D call uncertain. Trimming shortened V by 4 bases and J by 2 bases, and 6 bases separated the two germline ends. The CDR3 length is 12 residues. The CDR3 DNA sequence: TGTGCCAGCAGTTCGGAAGCCTACGAGCAGTACTTC. Protein product: CASSSEAYEQYF.

The V and J genes are TRBV4-1 and TRBJ2-3; possibly TRBD2 for D (6 bases). This CDR3 comprises 15 residues. CDR1 and CDR2 (germline): MGHRA, YSYEKL. V lost 0 bases to trimming and J lost 6 bases, with 13 bases between them. CDR3 coding DNA: TGCGCCAGCAGCCAAGAGGGGGGAGTTGTGGATACGCAGTATTTT. This translates into CASSQEGGVVDTQYF.

This clonotype was seen only a few times. The rearrangement links TRBV11-2 to TRBJ2-1; tentative D call: TRBD2 (5 bases). This CDR3 region has 16 residues. CDR1 and CDR2 from the germline V gene are SGHAT and FQNNGV. V was trimmed by 6 bases and J by 0 bases, leaving 15 bases between them. The chain's CDR3 is CASSPPDWSSYNEQFF. The CDR3 coding sequence is TGTGCCAGCAGTCCGCCGGACTGGAGCTCCTACAATGAGCAGTTCTTC.

In this sample, this clonotype turned up once. Compared with germline, one end of the junction differs, possibly owing to a read error. This chain joins TRBV6-5 and TRBJ2-3; the match to TRBD2 covers 8 bases. CDR3 size: 14 residues. CDR1 is MNHEY, CDR2 SVGAGI, per germline. Written as DNA, the CDR3 is TGTGCCAACAGTTACCAGCGGGAGACAGATACGCAGTATTTT. Its protein product is CANSYQRETDTQYF.

This chain uses TRBV20-1 with TRBJ2-1; possibly TRBD2 for D (5 bases). The germline V gene encodes CDR1 DFQATT and CDR2 SNEGSKA (reference sequence). With 1 base removed from V and 8 bases from J, the gap between germline ends came to 18 bases. CDR3 length equals 15 residues. The chain's CDR3 is CSARALAGAYDEQFF. DNA for the CDR3: TGCAGTGCTAGAGCGCTAGCTGGCGCATATGATGAGCAGTTCTTC.

This clonotype was seen many times. The chain has TRBV6-4 and TRBJ2-1; TRBD2 might be the D (6 bases). There are 15 residues in the CDR3. Germline V CDR1 and CDR2: MRHNA, SNTAGT. Trimming removed 5 bases at V and 8 bases at J, with 19 bases between. The chain's CDR3 is CASSNTSTHTHEQFF. The CDR3 DNA sequence: TGTGCCAGCAGTAATACTAGCACACACACCCATGAGCAGTTCTTC.

This clonotype turned up a few times. V and J are TRBV9 and TRBJ1-2; 8 positions match TRBD1. This CDR3 has 13 residues. After removal of 6 bases from V and 4 bases from J, the junction contained 5 bases not matched to a gene. Per the germline V gene, CDR1 is SGDLS and CDR2 is YYNGEE. The CDR3 nucleotides are TGTGCCAGCAACCGGGACAGGAGCTATGGCTACACCTTC. Translation gives CASNRDRSYGYTF. The variable domain in full, with the rest retrieved from reference TRBV9 and TRBJ1-2, is DSGVTQTPKHLITATGQRVTLRCSPRSGDLSVYWYQQSLDQGLQFLIQYYNGEERAKGNILERFSAQQFPDLHSELNLSSLELGDSALYFCASNRDRSYGYTFGSGTRLTVV.

Only a few counts were recorded for this clonotype. The chain links TRBV6-5 to TRBJ1-5, with D unresolved. V was trimmed by 8 bases and J by 6 bases, leaving 8 bases between them. The germline V gene encodes CDR1 MNHEY and CDR2 SVGAGI. The CDR3 length is 11 residues. The CDR3 bases are TGTGCCAGCGGCCGAACTCAGCCCCAGCATTTT. It yields the protein CASGRTQPQHF.

The chain is built from TRBV7-8 and TRBJ1-2; the D is unclear. V lost 4 bases and J lost 8, with 14 bases in between. The CDR3 has 13 residues. Germline CDR1 is SGHVS and CDR2 is FQNEAQ. CDR3 in amino acids: CASSSTGAAGYTF. CDR3 coding DNA: TGTGCCAGCAGCTCCACGGGAGCAGCCGGCTACACCTTC.

The chain carries TRBV15 and TRBJ2-5; perhaps TRBD2 as D (6 bases). The CDR3 loop spans 15 amino acids. The germline CDR1 and CDR2 sequences are LNHNV and YYDKDF (reference sequence). V was pared by 0 bases and J by 5 bases, with 13 bases between. The CDR3 DNA is TGTGCCACCAGCAGAGATCGCGGGGAGTGGGAGACCCAGTACTTC. This gives the protein CATSRDRGEWETQYF.